A selection of T cell receptor beta chains follows, all from one sample in a study of regulatory T cells in long-lasting Graves disease. Each CDR3 protein is one row after TCRdb ran MiXCR on the multiplex PCR reads. The sample consists of roughly 430,000 distinct CDR3 sequences, about a sixth of them appearing once. These data were likewise used in another study, on T cells in Graves' hyperthyroidism and ophthalmopathy.

The sample in question was peripheral blood mononuclear cells (PBMCs), obtained at new diagnosis, from a patient treated with antithyroid drugs. Source of these receptors: a woman aged 30 to 39 with Graves disease. Both conserved end residues are part of each CDR3. A D gene is named only where the DNA matches it firmly. Only part of the rows carry a size: once, few, many, or a class if the clone is expanded.

CDR3 length | J gene | V gene | D gene | clone size | CDR3 protein | CDR3 DNA
15 | TRBJ1-2 | TRBV19 | . | . | CASSHTRTLGYGYTF | TGTGCCAGTAGCCACACACGGACCTTAGGCTATGGCTACACCTTC
13 | TRBJ2-4 | TRBV18 | . | many | CASSPPVGNIQYF | TGTGCCAGCTCACCACCCGTCGGAAACATTCAGTACTTC
14 | TRBJ1-2 | TRBV13 | TRBD1 | many | CASSPGQGTYGYTF | TGTGCCAGCAGCCCGGGACAGGGTACCTATGGCTACACCTTC
16 | TRBJ2-7 | TRBV9 | . | . | CASSAHGTQGSYEQHF | TGTGCCAGCAGCGCCCACGGGACTCAAGGTTCCTACGAGCAGCACTTC
13 | TRBJ2-4 | TRBV20-1 | TRBD2 | few | CSAIQSSGNIQYF | TGCAGTGCTATCCAGTCTAGCGGAAACATTCAGTACTTC
14 | TRBJ1-1 | TRBV6-5 | . | . | CASGWSGGRTEAFF | TGTGCCAGCGGTTGGTCGGGGGGGCGGACTGAAGCTTTCTTT
15 | TRBJ2-3 | TRBV4-1 | . | . | CASSRRNAATDTQYF | TGCGCCAGCAGCCGAAGAAACGCAGCAACAGATACGCAGTATTTT
14 | TRBJ2-1 | TRBV6-1 | . | few | CASRKRSDTGEQFF | TGTGCCAGCAGAAAACGAAGCGATACGGGTGAGCAGTTCTTC
14 | TRBJ2-3 | TRBV12-3/TRBV12-4 | . | many | CASSLTASVDTQYF | TGTGCCAGCAGTTTAACGGCGTCGGTAGATACGCAGTATTTT
11 | TRBJ1-1 | TRBV20-1 | . | . | CSARRDTEAFF | TGCAGTGCCAGAAGAGACACTGAAGCTTTCTTT
15 | TRBJ2-1 | TRBV6-1 | . | many | CASKVSATRDNEQFF | TGTGCCAGCAAGGTTTCAGCGACCAGAGACAATGAGCAGTTCTTC
15 | TRBJ1-5 | TRBV12-3/TRBV12-4 | . | many | CASSEPNYSNQPQHF | TGTGCCAGCAGCGAGCCAAATTATAGCAATCAGCCCCAGCATTTT
17 | TRBJ2-7 | TRBV28 | . | . | CASSFLGAGGSSYEQYF | TGTGCCAGCAGTTTCTTGGGGGCTGGCGGTAGCTCCTACGAGCAGTACTTC